Below, 30 T cell receptor beta chains from the same sample are listed, as sequenced in a study of T cell clonality in common variable immunodeficiency. Study observations and caveats: Common variable immunodeficiency TCR beta sequences reportedly had fewer deletions and N-nucleotide insertions.

These TCRs are of unknown antigen specificity. Clones were sequenced by immunoSEQ multiplex PCR, and TCRdb holds only the in-frame ones, with some missing. This sample comprises 15,000 to 25,000 clones, none seen once only. Sequenced: peripheral blood mononuclear cells. The receptor source for this set is a human donor with common variable immunodeficiency.

As for this clone: The CDR3 goes on 3 residues after the read ends, and that part is filled in from the germline J gene. The V call is TRBV7-9, the J call TRBJ2-7; tentatively, D is TRBD2 (5 bases). Trimming cost V 5 bases and J 5 bases, with 13 bases left between them. The germline V gene has CDR1 SEHNR and CDR2 FQNEAQ (reference sequence). CDR3 length equals 13 residues. The DNA read from the CDR3 is TGTGCCAGCAGCACCTCACTAGAGGACGAG. It specifies CASSTSLEDE. The CDR3 in full is CASSTSLEDEQYF.

In regard to this clone: The observed sequence ends 3 residues before the CDR3 terminus, with the missing tail filled in from the germline J gene. The chain uses TRBV7-3 and TRBJ1-3, with D possibly TRBD1 on 6 matching bases. The CDR3 covers 16 residues. V was shortened by 1 base and J by 0 bases, with 10 bases between the two germline ends. Germline V CDR1 and CDR2: SGHTA, FQGTGA. The part of the CDR3 DNA that was read is TGTGCCAGCAGCTTAAGGGGGCCAAACTCTGGAAACACC. Protein: CASSLRGPNSGNT. The complete CDR3 protein is CASSLRGPNSGNTIYF.

Concerning this clone itself: The read ends 3 residues before the CDR3 terminus; that terminus is restored from the germline J gene. The chain couples TRBV2 to TRBJ1-1; D remains unclear. CDR1 and CDR2 from the germline V gene are SNHLY and FYNNEI. The CDR3 extends over 14 amino acids. V shed 4 bases and J shed 0 bases, with 9 bases lying between them. CDR3 bases read: TGTGCCAGCAGTGTCCCCATAGTGAACACTGAA. It encodes CASSVPIVNTE. In full, the CDR3 reads CASSVPIVNTEAFF.

This clone turned up a few times. The CDR3 end lies 3 residues beyond the end of the read and is filled in from the germline J gene. The rearrangement uses TRBV6-2 or TRBV6-3 and TRBJ2-1; 12 bases are a match to TRBD2. After removal of 2 bases from V and 4 bases from J, the junction contained 3 bases not matched to a gene. The CDR3 contains 16 residues. Germline values: CDR1 MNHEY, CDR2 SVGEGT. Partial CDR3 DNA: TGTGCCAGCAGTTACCCACTAGCGGGAGGATACAATGAG. Encoded protein: CASSYPLAGGYNE. The whole CDR3 is CASSYPLAGGYNEQFF.

As concerns this clone: The CDR3 goes on 3 residues after the read ends, and that part is filled in from the germline J gene. The V gene is TRBV6-2 or TRBV6-3, the J gene TRBJ2-7; 10 bases line up with TRBD2. The CDR3 has 14 residues. Germline CDR1 and CDR2: MNHEY and SVGEGT. J lost 2 bases, V lost 11 bases, and 9 bases had no gene match. This CDR3 is CAGSPSGRTYEQYF. The CDR3 bases that were read are TGTGCCGGATCTCCTAGCGGGAGAACCTACGAG.

Comment on this clone: Read coverage stops 3 residues before the CDR3 terminus; the germline J gene supplies the remainder. This chain connects TRBV19 to TRBJ2-3; possible D gene TRBD1, 8 bases. CDR3 size: 14 residues. The ends were cut back, 9 bases at V and 3 bases at J, with 16 bases in the middle. Germline assignment: CDR1 LNHDA and CDR2 SQIVND (reference sequence). The CDR3 spells CASTTGEGTDTQYF. The CDR3 bases that were read are TGTGCCAGCACGACAGGGGAGGGGACAGATACG.

Ten or more counts support this clone. Partial CDR3 DNA: TGTGCCAGCTCACCCTCGGACTTAACAGATACG. The encoded protein is CASSPSDLTDT. The CDR3 as a whole reads CASSPSDLTDTQYF. The chain has TRBV18 and TRBJ2-3; D possibly corresponds to TRBD2 (5 bases). The sequenced fragment ends 3 residues before the CDR3 boundary, so the rest is inferred from the germline J gene. CDR3 length: 14 residues. Between the trimmed V and J ends, which lost 3 bases and 3 bases, there was a span of 10 bases. Per the germline V gene, CDR1 is KGHSH and CDR2 is LQKENI.

In this sample, this clone turned up a few times. The read is 3 residues too short to cover the CDR3 end, so that end is filled in from the germline J gene. The chain carries TRBV7-2 and TRBJ1-4; the D is unclear. This CDR3 contains 13 residues. Germline values: CDR1 SGHTA, CDR2 FQGNSA. V was shortened by 3 bases and J by 5 bases, with 7 bases between the two germline ends. CDR3 bases read: TGTGCCAGCAGCTTTTCCGGGAATGAAAAA. It translates to CASSFSGNEK. The entire CDR3 protein is CASSFSGNEKLFF.

Of note for this clone: The CDR3 end falls 3 residues outside the read, so it is completed with the germline J gene. The J gene is TRBJ2-7, the V gene TRBV6-2 or TRBV6-3; D call uncertain. The CDR3 has 11 residues. CDR1 MNHEY and CDR2 SVGEGT come from the germline V gene. Trimming left V 7 bases short and J 5 bases short, with 9 bases between. The covered CDR3 bases are TGTGCCAGCATGGTTGGGCACGAG. The encoded protein is CASMVGHE. The entire CDR3 reads CASMVGHEQYF.

As regards this clone: The observed sequence ends 3 residues before the CDR3 terminus, with the missing tail filled in from the germline J gene. The chain joins TRBV20-1 to TRBJ2-5; perhaps TRBD2 as D (7 bases). The CDR3 is made up of 18 amino acids. Germline-derived CDR1 and CDR2 are DFQATT and SNEGSKA (reference sequence). Trimming shortened V by 4 bases and J by 1 base, and 25 bases separated the two germline ends. CDR3 DNA (partial): TGCAGTGCTACCTCAGGTGTGTCGGCGGGGGCCTTCCAAGAGACC. Protein product: CSATSGVSAGAFQET. The whole CDR3 reads CSATSGVSAGAFQETQYF.

Comments on this clone: The CDR3 end is not reached by the read, which stops 3 residues before it; the germline J gene fills it in. The chain couples TRBV6-4 to TRBJ2-3, with 12 positions matching TRBD2. V was pared by 4 bases and J by 2 bases, with 4 bases of the junction left unmatched. The CDR3 extends over 16 amino acids. Germline V gene data show CDR1 as MRHNA and CDR2 as SNTAGT. Partial CDR3 DNA: TGTGCCAGCAGTGCCCTAGCGGGGGGGGCCACAGATACG. It is translated as CASSALAGGATDT. The entire CDR3 protein is CASSALAGGATDTQYF.

This clone was seen many times. CDR3 DNA (partial): TGTGCCAGCAGCCTACTTGGGGCCAACGTC. Amino acids: CASSLLGANV. The CDR3 as a whole reads CASSLLGANVLTF. V usage is TRBV7-3 and J usage is TRBJ2-6, with D unresolved. The CDR3 is cut off 3 residues early in the read; its end comes from the germline J gene. This CDR3 is 13 amino acids long. Germline V gene lookup returns CDR1 SGHTA and CDR2 FQGTGA. Trimming removed 5 bases from V and 3 bases from J, with 5 bases in between.

There are a few counts of this clone. The read halts 3 residues ahead of the CDR3 end, with the missing end drawn from the germline J gene. V usage is TRBV19 and J usage is TRBJ1-5, with TRBD1 as a possible D gene (6 bases). Per germline, CDR1 LNHDA and CDR2 SQIVND (reference sequence). This CDR3 has 14 amino acids. V shed 6 bases and J shed 6 bases, with 15 bases lying between them. The CDR3 protein is CASSRRGRGQPQHF. Incomplete CDR3 DNA: TGTGCCAGTAGCCGCCGGGGCAGGGGTCAGCCC.

A word on this clone: The read terminates 3 residues before the CDR3 end, so the remaining end is supplied by the germline J gene. The chain links TRBV29-1 to TRBJ2-7, with TRBD2 matching 9 bases. The CDR3 spans 13 residues. CDR1 and CDR2 (germline): SQVTM, ANQGSEA. J was trimmed by 3 bases and V by 4 bases; bases with no gene match: 4. The CDR3 DNA, read in part, is TGCAGCGTTGGTCGGCGGGAGGGCTACGAG. Its protein is CSVGRREGYE. The entire CDR3 sequence reads CSVGRREGYEQYF.

This clone has just a few counts. This CDR3 is CAWSVQWRQGNQPQHF. Incomplete CDR3 DNA: TGTGCCTGGAGTGTACAGTGGAGACAGGGGAATCAGCCC. The V and J genes are TRBV30 and TRBJ1-5, with TRBD1 matching over 8 bases. The DNA ends 3 residues before the CDR3 does, and the rest of the CDR3 is filled in from the germline J gene. Trimming at V came to 0 bases and at J to 4 bases, leaving 8 bases not matched to a gene. The CDR3 has 16 residues. Germline CDR1 is GTSNPN and CDR2 is SVGIG (reference sequence).

This clone was counted only a few times. The read comes to an end 3 residues before the CDR3 does, leaving the germline J gene to fill in the end. The chain couples TRBV19 to TRBJ2-2, with no clear D. There are 11 residues in the CDR3. Germline V gives CDR1 LNHDA, CDR2 SQIVND (reference sequence). The V end was cut by 7 bases, the J end by 7 bases, with 7 bases between. CDR3 protein: CASTRHGELFF. Incomplete CDR3 DNA: TGTGCCAGTACCAGACACGGGGAG.

This clone was seen more than once but under ten times. The CDR3 is cut off 3 residues early in the read; its end comes from the germline J gene. The chain has TRBV20-1 and TRBJ2-1; D may be TRBD1 (6 bases). V dropped 6 bases and J dropped 2 bases, with 17 bases sitting between them. From germline, CDR1 is DFQATT and CDR2 SNEGSKA (reference sequence). The CDR3 has 15 residues. CDR3 DNA, as far as it was read: TGCAGTGCCGACCCCTCAGGGGACACCTACAATGAG. It codes for CSADPSGDTYNE. The CDR3 reads in full as CSADPSGDTYNEQFF.

With regard to this clone: Read data end 3 residues before the CDR3 end; the end is taken from the germline J gene. The rearrangement uses TRBV7-3 and TRBJ2-3, with D perhaps matching TRBD1 or TRBD2 (6 bases each). CDR1 SGHTA and CDR2 FQGTGA come from the germline V gene. The length of the CDR3 is 13 residues. V was trimmed by 8 bases and J by 2 bases, leaving 11 bases between them. CDR3: CASGRDNTDTQYF. The sequenced CDR3 bases are TGTGCCAGCGGGCGGGACAACACAGATACG. Variable domain in full (rest from reference TRBV7-3 and TRBJ2-3): GAGVSQTPSNKVTEKGKYVELRCDPISGHTALYWYRQSLGQGPEFLIYFQGTGAADDSGLPNDRFFAVRPEGSVSTLKIQRTERGDSAVYLCASGRDNTDTQYFGPGTRLTVL.

In this sample, this clone turned up a few times. Read coverage stops 3 residues before the CDR3 terminus; the germline J gene supplies the remainder. The genes are TRBV6-1 and TRBJ2-2; 8 bases fit TRBD1. The CDR3 totals 18 residues. Germline V lookup: CDR1 MNHNS, CDR2 SASEGT. Losses at the gene ends were 2 bases for V and 6 bases for J; bases not matched to a gene: 14. The sequenced part of the CDR3 DNA is TGTGCCAGCAGTGAAAGGACAGGGTTTATTTATTTGGCCGGGGAG. Translation gives CASSERTGFIYLAGE. The entire CDR3 protein is CASSERTGFIYLAGELFF.

This clone was seen ten or more times. CDR3 DNA, as far as it was read: TGCGCCAGCAGAAGGGACAGACTGAACACTGAA. Translated: CASRRDRLNTE. The CDR3, in full, reads CASRRDRLNTEAFF. This chain links TRBV5-1 with TRBJ1-1; 7 nucleotides agree with TRBD1. Read sequence stops 3 residues before the CDR3 end, and the germline J gene provides the missing end. V was clipped by 5 bases and J by 0 bases; unmatched bases: 4. CDR3 length equals 14 residues. CDR1 SGHRS and CDR2 YFSETQ come from the germline V gene.

This clone was recorded a few times. With the read ending 3 residues before the CDR3 end, the germline J gene is used to fill in that end. The chain has TRBV7-2 and TRBJ1-1, with TRBD1 identical over 9 bases. This CDR3 has 15 amino acids. With V trimmed by 5 bases and J by 4 bases, 8 bases remained unmatched. Germline CDR1 reads SGHTA; CDR2 reads FQGNSA. The CDR3 spells CASSLQQGAFTEAFF. Incomplete CDR3 DNA: TGTGCCAGCAGCCTCCAACAGGGGGCGTTCACTGAA. The whole variable domain, filled in from reference TRBV7-2 and TRBJ1-1, reads GAGVSQSPSNKVTEKGKDVELRCDPISGHTALYWYRQSLGQGLEFLIYFQGNSAPDKSGLPSDRFSAERTGGSVSTLTIQRTQQEDSAVYLCASSLQQGAFTEAFFGQGTRLTVV.

As to this clone: The DNA ends 3 residues before the CDR3 does, and the rest of the CDR3 is filled in from the germline J gene. This chain connects TRBV19 to TRBJ2-1; D uncertain. Germline V gene data show CDR1 as LNHDA and CDR2 as SQIVND (reference sequence). This CDR3 contains 13 residues. V was cut by 3 bases and J by 3 bases, with 6 bases left in between. The CDR3: CASSMGHYNEQFF. Partial CDR3 DNA: TGTGCCAGTAGTATGGGCCACTACAATGAG.

As concerns this clone: The read ends 3 residues early relative to the CDR3; the germline J gene fills the gap. V is TRBV7-9 and J is TRBJ1-5; D remains unclear. Germline-derived CDR1 and CDR2 are SEHNR and FQNEAQ (reference sequence). The germline V and J ends were trimmed by 5 bases and 4 bases, with 12 bases remaining between them. This CDR3 region has 14 residues. The CDR3 reads CASSPGRKNQPQHF. The CDR3 bases that were read are TGTGCCAGCAGCCCCGGCAGGAAGAATCAGCCC. The full variable domain, its missing parts supplied by reference TRBV7-9 and TRBJ1-5, is DTGVSQNPRHKITKRGQNVTFRCDPISEHNRLYWYRQTLGQGPEFLTYFQNEAQLEKSRLLSDRFSAERPKGSFSTLEIQRTEQGDSAMYLCASSPGRKNQPQHFGDGTRLSIL.

A remark on this clone: The CDR3 goes on 3 residues after the read ends, and that part is filled in from the germline J gene. The chain links TRBV6-2 or TRBV6-3 to TRBJ1-5; D is undetermined. The germline V and J ends were trimmed by 11 bases and 1 base, with 12 bases remaining between them. The germline gives CDR1 MNHEY, CDR2 SVGEGT. The CDR3 is 13 amino acids. The covered CDR3 bases are TGTGCCGGCTCGAGAGGGAGCAATCAGCCC. Protein product: CAGSRGSNQP. The entire CDR3 is CAGSRGSNQPQHF.

This clone has only a few counts. The read ends 3 residues shy of where the CDR3 ends; the end is completed using the germline J gene. This chain connects TRBV30 to TRBJ1-2, with a tentative D call TRBD1 (6 bases). With 5 bases removed from V and 4 bases from J, the gap between germline ends came to 14 bases. The CDR3 runs to 13 residues. Germline loops: CDR1 GTSNPN, CDR2 SVGIG (reference sequence). This chain's CDR3 is CAWGGRGTYGYTF. Incomplete CDR3 DNA: TGTGCCTGGGGGGGTAGGGGGACCTATGGC.

In regard to this clone: The read halts 3 residues ahead of the CDR3 end, with the missing end drawn from the germline J gene. The V and J genes are TRBV19 and TRBJ2-5; 10 bases line up with TRBD2. V shed 3 bases, J shed 4 bases, and the junction held 8 bases outside the gene matches. The CDR3 is 16 residues long. Germline CDR1 reads LNHDA; CDR2 reads SQIVND (reference sequence). The CDR3 sequence: CASSIAVAGGRETQYF. The CDR3 DNA, read in part, is TGTGCCAGTAGTATTGCGGTAGCGGGAGGAAGAGAGACC.

This clone was detected ten times or more. The read finishes 3 residues shy of the CDR3 end, and the germline J gene is used to complete it. This chain links TRBV30 with TRBJ1-2; D not certain. The CDR3 is 13 residues long. The germline V gene has CDR1 GTSNPN and CDR2 SVGIG (reference sequence). The germline V and J ends were trimmed by 0 bases and 4 bases, with 9 bases remaining between them. This CDR3 reads CAWSVTLSYGYTF. The part of the CDR3 DNA that was read is TGTGCCTGGAGTGTAACCCTTAGCTATGGC.

Concerning this clone: The read ends 3 residues before the CDR3 terminus; that terminus is restored from the germline J gene. The V call is TRBV23-1, the J call TRBJ2-7; 7 bases line up with TRBD1. TRBV23-1 carries the ORF label, with uncertain function. The trim removed 0 bases at V and 3 bases at J, leaving 5 bases unmatched. This CDR3 has 15 residues. The CDR3 DNA, read in part, is TGCGCCAGCAGTCAATCGCTGGGACAGAACTACGAG. It codes for CASSQSLGQNYE. The CDR3 reads in full as CASSQSLGQNYEQYF.

Concerning this clone itself: The CDR3 is cut off 3 residues early in the read; its end comes from the germline J gene. The chain combines TRBV6-2 or TRBV6-3 with TRBJ1-1; D is possibly TRBD1 (5 bases). Germline CDR1 reads MNHEY; CDR2 reads SVGEGT. The CDR3 sequence is 13 residues long. V lost 2 bases to trimming and J lost 7 bases, with 11 bases between them. CDR3 bases read: TGTGCCAGCAGTTACCAGGGAATAAATGAA. It encodes CASSYQGINE. The full CDR3 reads CASSYQGINEAFF.

Ten or more counts support this clone. The read terminates 3 residues before the CDR3 end, so the remaining end is supplied by the germline J gene. The chain links TRBV28 to TRBJ2-7, with 9 bases matching TRBD1. The germline V gene encodes CDR1 MDHEN and CDR2 SYDVKM. V was clipped by 5 bases and J by 6 bases; unmatched bases: 8. CDR3 length: 14 residues. The sequenced CDR3 bases are TGTGCCAGCAGTAGGACATGGACAGGGGTCGAG. Translating gives CASSRTWTGVE. Given in full, the CDR3 is CASSRTWTGVEQYF.